This TCR beta chain was retrieved from a study of blood T cell repertoires in COVID-19. This clone is termed medium-sized. Original analysis: Scientists estimated how many nucleated cells there were by amplifying reference gene primers. Generated by immunoSEQ multiplex PCR, the TCRdb table keeps only in-frame clones and is missing some. V and J calls and clone size are given by that table; D and trimming were obtained from the DNA. The data show around 110,000 clones, with approximately 82% seen just once and approximately 2.1% held by the top ten. The germline V gene has CDR1 MNHNS and CDR2 SASEGT. This CDR3 is built from 17 residues. V lost 4 bases and J lost 3; bases outside the gene matches: 10.

Sequencing input: peripheral blood. The TCR sequence derives from a man aged 25-45 years with acute or convalescent COVID-19. The rearrangement joins TRBV6-1 to TRBJ2-1; 9 bases match TRBD1. The CDR3 bases are TGTGCCAGCAGTGGAAGGACAGGGGCAATCTTCTACAATGAGCAGTTCTTC. It yields the protein CASSGRTGAIFYNEQFF.